This T cell receptor beta chain comes out of a study of T cells in Graves' hyperthyroidism and ophthalmopathy. Amplification of TCR beta CDR3 regions used RNA as the template. Researchers ran a first-round RT-PCR on the TCR CDR3 using the HTBI primer set. One entry per CDR3 protein results from TCRdb running MiXCR on the multiplex PCR reads. The sample has hundreds of thousands of distinct CDR3 sequences; nearly 45% are singletons. Trimming shortened V by 0 bases and J by 2 bases, and 14 bases separated the two germline ends. Germline V gives CDR1 DFQATT, CDR2 SNEGSKA (reference sequence). There are 16 residues in the CDR3.

The sample comprised peripheral blood or thyroid tissue (not recorded which). This receptor was obtained from an adult man with Graves' disease, either hyperthyroidism or ophthalmopathy (not recorded which). The genes are TRBV20-1 and TRBJ1-5, with a weak D call TRBD1 (6 bases). In nucleotides, the CDR3 is TGCAGTGCTAGAGATTTCAAGGGGGACGGCAATCAGCCCCAGCATTTT. Its protein is CSARDFKGDGNQPQHF.